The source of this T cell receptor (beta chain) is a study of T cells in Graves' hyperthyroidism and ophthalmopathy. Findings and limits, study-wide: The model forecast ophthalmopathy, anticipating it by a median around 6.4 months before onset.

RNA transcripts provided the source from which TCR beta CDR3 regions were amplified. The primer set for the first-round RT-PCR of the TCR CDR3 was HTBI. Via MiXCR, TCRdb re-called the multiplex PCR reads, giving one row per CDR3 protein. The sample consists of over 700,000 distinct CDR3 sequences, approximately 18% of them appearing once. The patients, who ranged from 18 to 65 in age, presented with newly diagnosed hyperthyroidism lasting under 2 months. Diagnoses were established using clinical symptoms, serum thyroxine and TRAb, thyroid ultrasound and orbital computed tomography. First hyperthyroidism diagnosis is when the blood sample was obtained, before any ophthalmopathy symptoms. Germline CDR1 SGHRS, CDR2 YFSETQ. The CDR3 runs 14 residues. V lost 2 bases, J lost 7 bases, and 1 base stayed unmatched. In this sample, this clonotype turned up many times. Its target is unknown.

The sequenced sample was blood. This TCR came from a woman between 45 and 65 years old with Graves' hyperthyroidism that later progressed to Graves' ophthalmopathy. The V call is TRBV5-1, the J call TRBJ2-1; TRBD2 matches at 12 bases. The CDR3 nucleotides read TGCGCCAGCAGCTTCCTAGCGGGGGGGAATGAGCAGTTCTTC. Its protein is CASSFLAGGNEQFF.